This T cell receptor (beta chain) was sequenced in a study of blood T cell repertoires in COVID-19. Germline V lookup: CDR1 LGHNA, CDR2 YSLEER. J was trimmed by 6 bases and V by 2 bases; bases with no gene match: 14. This CDR3 spans 18 amino acids. Per the authors' pipeline: Counts of nucleated cells, estimated from reference gene primer amplification, were obtained. Sequenced by immunoSEQ multiplex PCR; TCRdb stores in-frame clones only, minus some. V and J calls plus clone size are reproduced from that table; the DNA served to infer D and trimming. The table records around 150,000 clones, roughly four fifths of them present only once.

The J gene is TRBJ2-1, the V gene TRBV4-3, with 9 bases matching TRBD2. The sequence was obtained from a woman aged 50 to 60 with acute COVID-19. The sequencing sample was made of PBMCs or T cells enriched from blood (not recorded which). The CDR3 nucleotides read TGCGCCAGCAGCCAAAGTTCGGTTGGAGCGGGAGGACGCAATGAGCAGTTCTTC. The encoded protein is CASSQSSVGAGGRNEQFF.